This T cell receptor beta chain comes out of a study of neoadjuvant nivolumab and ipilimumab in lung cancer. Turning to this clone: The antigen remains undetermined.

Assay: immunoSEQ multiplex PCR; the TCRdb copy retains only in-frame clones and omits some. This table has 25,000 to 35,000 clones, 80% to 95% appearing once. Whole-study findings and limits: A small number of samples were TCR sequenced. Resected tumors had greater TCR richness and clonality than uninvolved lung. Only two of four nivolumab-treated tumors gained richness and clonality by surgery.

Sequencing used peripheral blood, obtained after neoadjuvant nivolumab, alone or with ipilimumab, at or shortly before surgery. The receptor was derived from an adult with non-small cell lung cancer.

CDR3 in amino acids: CASRWDREAFF. DNA of the CDR3: TGTGCCAGCAGATGGGACCGCGAAGCTTTCTTT. The chain couples TRBV7-9 to TRBJ1-1, with TRBD1 as a possible D gene (5 bases). V was pared by 6 bases and J by 8 bases, with 10 bases between. The CDR3 has 11 amino acids. Germline CDR1 reads SEHNR; CDR2 reads FQNEAQ (reference sequence).